This TCR beta chain was found in a study of vaccination effects on CD4 cells after COVID-19. With regard to this clone: Antigen specificity is unknown.

Here immunoSEQ multiplex PCR was the method, and the copy in TCRdb shows in-frame clones only, minus some. Here the sample spans 45,000 or so clones, roughly 74% being singletons. The CDR3 length is 16 residues. The ends lost 4 bases at V and 1 base at J; junction bases unmatched: 3. Germline assignment: CDR1 MRHNA and CDR2 SNTAGT. Following 10 days of culture, CD4+ T cells were isolated. Cultures got half-medium changes with IL-2 on days 3 and 7. The TCR was taken from a human donor who had a prior SARS-CoV-2 infection. The source material was CD4+ T cells from PBMCs cultured without peptide, sampled before COVID-19 vaccination. The V gene is TRBV6-4, the J gene TRBJ2-1; 11 bases are a match to TRBD2. The DNA of the CDR3 is TGTGCCAGCAGTGCATTAGCGGGAGGGTCCTACAATGAGCAGTTCTTC. Its translation is CASSALAGGSYNEQFF.